This TCR beta chain was identified during a study of blood T cells in healthy people across ages. PCR was performed a second time for roughly 7 to 12 cycles using a sample-barcoded 5' primer and a J-beta primer mix. TCRdb independently ran MiXCR on the 5' RACE reads; one entry per CDR3 protein. The repertoire holds 700,000 or so distinct CDR3 sequences, about 20% seen once, with roughly a fifth in the top ten. Comments on this clonotype: Its antigen is undetermined.

CDR1 and CDR2 (germline): SGHVS, FNYEAQ. V was clipped by 2 bases and J by 5 bases, with 18 bases between them. The length of the CDR3 is 16 residues. Whole-study findings and limits: Samples with more naive T cells showed higher observed beta diversity. A greater number of naive CD4+ cells and higher diversity distinguished long-lived donors from aged donors.

The source material was blood. This chain links TRBV7-6 with TRBJ2-5; the D gene is possibly TRBD1 (5 bases). The sequence was obtained from a man in his 70s in good health. Written as DNA, the CDR3 is TGTGCCAGCAGCTTATATACCCAGGGTAGTGAGGAGACCCAGTACTTC. It codes for CASSLYTQGSEETQYF. The full variable domain, completed using reference TRBV7-6 and TRBJ2-5, is GAGVSQSPRYKVTKRGQDVALRCDPISGHVSLYWYRQALGQGPEFLTYFNYEAQQDKSGLPNDRFSAERPEGSISTLTIQRTEQRDSAMYRCASSLYTQGSEETQYFGPGTRLLVL.